These 8 T cell receptor beta chains share one sample of origin, sequenced in a study of T cell responses to AZD1222 COVID-19 vaccine. The protocol was immunoSEQ multiplex PCR, while the TCRdb copy is restricted to in-frame clones and leaves out a portion. The sample lists around 110,000 clones; 85% to 95% were seen once. Specimen: peripheral blood, collected 28 days after the second AZD1222 dose. These receptors all stem from an adult who received the AZD1222 COVID-19 vaccine.

The gene calls are TRBV7-9 and TRBJ2-7; perhaps TRBD2 as D (5 bases). The CDR3 consists of 15 residues. The V and J ends lost 0 bases and 0 bases respectively, with 9 bases between them. The V gene's germline CDR1 is SEHNR and CDR2 FQNEAQ (reference sequence). CDR3 bases: TGTGCCAGCAGCTTAGCCCCCGGGATCTCCTACGAGCAGTACTTC. Its protein is CASSLAPGISYEQYF.

V usage is TRBV18 and J usage is TRBJ2-5, with D unclear. Trimming cost V 3 bases and J 0 bases, with 5 bases left between them. This CDR3 is built from 13 residues. Germline CDR1 is KGHSH and CDR2 is LQKENI. The CDR3 DNA reads TGTGCCAGCTCACCGCAGTACCAAGAGACCCAGTACTTC. Translation: CASSPQYQETQYF.

The chain couples TRBV2 to TRBJ1-2; weak D call: TRBD1 (5 bases). V lost 2 bases and J 4 bases, leaving 8 bases between the germline ends. The CDR3 loop spans 13 amino acids. CDR1 is SNHLY and CDR2 is FYNNEI in the germline V gene. CDR3 protein: CASSESTVYGYTF. The CDR3 DNA sequence: TGTGCCAGCAGTGAATCGACAGTCTATGGCTACACCTTC.

The chain carries TRBV28 and TRBJ2-5, with 14 bases matching TRBD2. Trimming took 11 bases from V and 5 from J; bases not matched to a gene: 10. The CDR3 has 15 residues. The germline gives CDR1 MDHEN, CDR2 SYDVKM. CDR3 DNA: TGTGCCGGAGGACTAGCGGGAGGCGGGTCGGAGACCCAGTACTTC. Its translation is CAGGLAGGGSETQYF.

CDR3 in DNA: TGTGCCAGCAGCGACCGGACATCTTACAATGAGCAGTTCTTC. This codes for CASSDRTSYNEQFF. V is TRBV2 and J is TRBJ2-1; D is possibly TRBD1 (5 bases). The germline gives CDR1 SNHLY, CDR2 FYNNEI. This CDR3 comprises 14 residues. V gave up 6 bases and J gave up 4 bases, with 13 bases separating them.

V gene TRBV2 combines with J gene TRBJ2-2; the match to TRBD1 covers 7 bases. Germline V gene lookup returns CDR1 SNHLY and CDR2 FYNNEI. The CDR3 has 13 amino acids. Trimming removed 7 bases from V and 6 bases from J; junction bases left unmatched: 5. As DNA, the CDR3 is TGTGCCAGCACCATCCAGGGGGCCGGGGAGCTGTTTTTT. Its translation is CASTIQGAGELFF.

The J gene is TRBJ2-7, the V gene TRBV7-6, with 10 bases matching TRBD2. The germline gives CDR1 SGHVS, CDR2 FNYEAQ. The V gene end was trimmed by 4 bases and the J gene end by 5 bases; junction bases not matched to a gene: 8. There are 15 residues in the CDR3. The CDR3 DNA is TGTGCCAGCAGCTCACTAGCGGGAATTTCCCACGAGCAGTACTTC. Translating gives CASSSLAGISHEQYF.

This rearrangement joins TRBV28 to TRBJ2-7; 10 bases align to TRBD2. Trimming cost V 5 bases and J 7 bases; bases outside gene matches: 14. The CDR3 has 16 residues. Per the germline V gene, CDR1 is MDHEN and CDR2 is SYDVKM. The CDR3 DNA reads as TGTGCCAGCAGTACCGACGCCGGGACTAGCGTTTGGGAGCAGTACTTC. This sequence encodes CASSTDAGTSVWEQYF.